This TCR beta chain appears in the sequencing data of a study of cytomegalovirus exposure and HLA in healthy donors. In regard to this clone: Antigen: not known.

Notes on the study in general: Generally TCR sequences proved uncommon, though certain public TCRs appeared in numerous donors. Some TCR beta chains (roughly 160 of them) were listed as cytomegalovirus-associated. Reports indicated that the classifier achieved high specificity and sensitivity in diagnosing cytomegalovirus status.

The PCR employed 60 Vbeta primers together with 13 Jbeta primers. TCRdb keeps only in-frame clones here, not all; method: immunoSEQ multiplex PCR. The profile shows roughly 90,000 clones, about four fifths of them singletons. CDR1 and CDR2 from the germline V gene are KGHSH and LQKENI. The CDR3 loop spans 15 amino acids. Unmatched junction bases numbered 4, after V lost 6 bases and J lost 3 bases. The sequenced sample was PBMCs. This receptor was obtained from a man younger than 35 in good health and CMV-seronegative. The chain combines TRBV18 with TRBJ2-6; TRBD1 agrees at 8 bases. The CDR3 spells CASSPDRVGANVLTF. Here the CDR3 DNA reads TGTGCCAGCTCCCCGGACAGGGTTGGGGCCAACGTCCTGACTTTC.